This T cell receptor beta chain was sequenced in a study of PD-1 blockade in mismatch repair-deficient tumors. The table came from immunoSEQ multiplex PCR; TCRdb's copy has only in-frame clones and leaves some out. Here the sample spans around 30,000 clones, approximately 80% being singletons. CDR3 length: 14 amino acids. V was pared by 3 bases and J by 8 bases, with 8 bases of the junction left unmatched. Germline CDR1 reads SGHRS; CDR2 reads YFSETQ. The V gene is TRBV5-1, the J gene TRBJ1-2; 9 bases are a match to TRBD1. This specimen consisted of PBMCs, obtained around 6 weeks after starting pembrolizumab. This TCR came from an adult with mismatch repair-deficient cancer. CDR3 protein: CASSSGQGPGGYTF. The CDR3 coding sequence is TGCGCCAGCAGCTCGGGACAGGGTCCTGGCGGCTACACCTTC.